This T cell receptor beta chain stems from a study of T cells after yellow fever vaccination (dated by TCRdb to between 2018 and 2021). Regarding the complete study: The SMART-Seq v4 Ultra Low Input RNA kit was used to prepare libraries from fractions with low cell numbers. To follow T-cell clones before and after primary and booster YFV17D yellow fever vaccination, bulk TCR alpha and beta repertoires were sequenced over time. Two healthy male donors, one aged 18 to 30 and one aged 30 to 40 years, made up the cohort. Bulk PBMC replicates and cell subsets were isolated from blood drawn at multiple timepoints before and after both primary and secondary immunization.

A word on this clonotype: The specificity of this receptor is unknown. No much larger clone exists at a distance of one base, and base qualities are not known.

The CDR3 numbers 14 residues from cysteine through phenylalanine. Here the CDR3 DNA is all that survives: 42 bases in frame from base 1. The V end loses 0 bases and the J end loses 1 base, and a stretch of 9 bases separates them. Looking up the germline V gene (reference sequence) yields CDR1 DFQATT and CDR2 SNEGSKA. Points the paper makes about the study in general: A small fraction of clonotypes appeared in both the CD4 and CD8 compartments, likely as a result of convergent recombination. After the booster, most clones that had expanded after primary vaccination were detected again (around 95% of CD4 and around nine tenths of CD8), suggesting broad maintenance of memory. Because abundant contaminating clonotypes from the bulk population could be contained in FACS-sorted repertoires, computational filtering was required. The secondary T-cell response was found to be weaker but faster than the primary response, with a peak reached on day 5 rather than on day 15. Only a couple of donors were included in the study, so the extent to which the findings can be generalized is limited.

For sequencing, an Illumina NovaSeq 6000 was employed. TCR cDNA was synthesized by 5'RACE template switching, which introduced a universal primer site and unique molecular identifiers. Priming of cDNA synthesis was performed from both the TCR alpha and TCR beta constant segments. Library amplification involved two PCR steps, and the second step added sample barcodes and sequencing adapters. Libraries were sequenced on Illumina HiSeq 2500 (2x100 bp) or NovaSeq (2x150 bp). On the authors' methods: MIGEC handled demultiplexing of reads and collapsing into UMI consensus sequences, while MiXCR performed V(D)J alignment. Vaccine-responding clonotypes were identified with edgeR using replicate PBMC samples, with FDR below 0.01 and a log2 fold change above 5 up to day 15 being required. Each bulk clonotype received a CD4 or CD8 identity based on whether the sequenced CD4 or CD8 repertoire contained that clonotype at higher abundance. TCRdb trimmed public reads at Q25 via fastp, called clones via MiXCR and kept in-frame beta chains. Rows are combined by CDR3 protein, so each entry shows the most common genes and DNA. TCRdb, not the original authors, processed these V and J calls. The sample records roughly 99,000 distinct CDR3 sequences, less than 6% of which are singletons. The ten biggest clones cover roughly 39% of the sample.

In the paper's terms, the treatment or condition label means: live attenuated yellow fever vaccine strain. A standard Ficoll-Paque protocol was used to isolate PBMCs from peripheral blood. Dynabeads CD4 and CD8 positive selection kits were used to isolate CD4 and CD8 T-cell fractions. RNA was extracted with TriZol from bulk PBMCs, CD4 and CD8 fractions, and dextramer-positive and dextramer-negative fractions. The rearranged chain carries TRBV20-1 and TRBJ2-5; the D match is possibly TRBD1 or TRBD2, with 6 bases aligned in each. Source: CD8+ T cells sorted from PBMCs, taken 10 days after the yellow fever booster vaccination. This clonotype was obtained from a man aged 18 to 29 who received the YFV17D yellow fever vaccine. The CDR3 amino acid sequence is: CSARDGGFQETQYF. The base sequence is TGCAGTGCTAGAGACGGGGGCTTCCAAGAGACCCAGTACTTC.